This T cell receptor (beta chain) was observed in a study of T-cell reconstitution after alpha-beta-depleted transplantation in children. Study outcomes and limitations: Approximately two months post-transplant, alpha-beta T cells reportedly originated from several hundred expanded graft clones.

The CDR3 extends over 16 amino acids. Trimming pared 4 bases from V and 3 bases from J, leaving 21 bases between. The germline gives CDR1 SQVTM, CDR2 ANQGSEA. This clonotype was recorded many times. The antigen remains unidentified. The TCRbeta library was prepared with unique molecular identifiers. TCRdb passed the PCR reads through MiXCR, listing each CDR3 protein once. This sample yields approximately 230,000 distinct CDR3 sequences, of which more than 20% are seen a single time; 4% to 5.5% belongs to the top ten. The clonotype comes from a female patient aged 2 to 10 who had a stem cell transplant for congenital amegakaryocytic thrombocytopenia, so the T cells may come from the graft donor. The sequencing used PBMCs, mostly from graft donor cells, collected 360 days after TCRalphabeta/CD19-depleted stem cell transplant. This chain links TRBV29-1 with TRBJ1-2; the D is unclear. CDR3 protein: CSVGASGSVVDYGYTF. The CDR3 coding sequence is TGCAGCGTTGGAGCCAGTGGTAGCGTGGTGGACTATGGCTACACCTTC.